This passage covers 24 T cell receptor beta chains from one sample sequenced in a study of long-term antiretroviral therapy in people with HIV (dated by TCRdb to the early 2020s). The immunoSEQ hsTCRB v3.0 assay was used at survey level resolution to sequence the TRB variable region. TCRdb limited this immuneACCESS table to in-frame rearrangements with V and J called. A share of clones is missing; checked studies link under half to unresolved V genes, and the rest is unexplained. The sample contains 16,000 or so clones, 70% to 85% of them found a single time. The ten most abundant clones make up about a fifth of the sample. The source material was unsorted PBMCs, sampled 2.1 years after starting antiretroviral therapy. These receptors all come from a man aged 40-50 years with HIV.

This chain connects TRBV5-1 to TRBJ2-1, with D possibly being TRBD1 (8 bases). CDR1 and CDR2 (germline): SGHRS, YFSETQ. Trimming removed 5 bases at V and 10 bases at J, with 19 bases between. The CDR3 loop spans 14 amino acids. CDR3 loop: CASRIGTGGGEQFF. The CDR3 DNA follows: TGCGCCAGCAGAATTGGAACAGGGGGAGGGGAGCAGTTCTTC.

The chain employs TRBV15 and TRBJ1-1; D call uncertain. Germline V CDR1 and CDR2: LNHNV, YYDKDF (reference sequence). The CDR3 has 17 amino acids. V was shortened by 3 bases and J by 1 base, with 18 bases between the two germline ends. CDR3 DNA sequence: TGTGCCACCAGCAGGGTCTTAATGGGTAGAGGGAACACTGAAGCTTTCTTT. Translated, it gives CATSRVLMGRGNTEAFF.

This chain joins TRBV27 and TRBJ1-3; D is unclear. Germline lookup yields CDR1 MNHEY and CDR2 SMNVEV (reference sequence). The CDR3 is made up of 14 amino acids. V shed 5 bases and J shed 4 bases, with 12 bases lying between them. CDR3 loop: CASSERAKGNTIYF. In nucleotides, the CDR3 is TGTGCCAGCAGTGAGAGAGCTAAAGGAAACACCATATATTTT.

The chain recombines TRBV2 with TRBJ1-2; D call uncertain. Trimming cost V 8 bases and J 2 bases, with 6 bases left between them. The CDR3 totals 11 residues. Germline V gene lookup returns CDR1 SNHLY and CDR2 FYNNEI. CDR3 DNA: TGTGCCAGCGGCGGGAACTATGGCTACACCTTC. It codes for CASGGNYGYTF.

The J gene is TRBJ1-2, the V gene TRBV19; D gene uncertain. V lost 6 bases, J lost 5 bases, and 16 bases lay in between. Germline V lookup: CDR1 LNHDA, CDR2 SQIVND (reference sequence). The CDR3 spans 14 residues. Here the CDR3 DNA reads TGTGCCAGTAGGATGGCAGGCCTAGGGTATGGCTACACCTTC. Translating gives CASRMAGLGYGYTF.

The V and J genes are TRBV7-9 and TRBJ2-7, with D maybe TRBD1 (6 bases). V lost 4 bases and J lost 3, with 16 bases in between. The CDR3 sequence is 15 residues long. Germline loops: CDR1 SEHNR, CDR2 FQNEAQ (reference sequence). The CDR3 nucleotides are TGTGCCAGCAGCTGGGCAGGGGATTCGTTCTACGAGCAGTACTTC. This encodes CASSWAGDSFYEQYF.

The V and J genes are TRBV2 and TRBJ1-3; D gene unclear. This CDR3 has 15 residues. Trimming removed 1 base from V and 1 base from J, with 8 bases in between. CDR1 is SNHLY and CDR2 is FYNNEI in the germline V gene. This chain's CDR3 is CASSEGEKSGNTIYF. CDR3 nucleotide sequence: TGTGCCAGCAGTGAAGGCGAGAAATCTGGAAACACCATATATTTT. Looking up the rest from reference TRBV2 and TRBJ1-3 gives the full variable domain: EPEVTQTPSHQVTQMGQEVILRCVPISNHLYFYWYRQILGQKVEFLVSFYNNEISEKSEIFDDQFSVERPDGSNFTLKIRSTKLEDSAMYFCASSEGEKSGNTIYFGEGSWLTVV.

The CDR3: CASSLGLAGPGGEQFF. In nucleotides, the CDR3 is TGTGCCAGCTCACTCGGACTAGCGGGTCCCGGCGGGGAGCAGTTCTTC. This rearrangement joins TRBV18 to TRBJ2-1; 11 bases fit TRBD2. This CDR3 spans 16 amino acids. The junction had 12 bases not matched to a gene; V was cut back by 4 bases and J by 10 bases. CDR1 KGHSH and CDR2 LQKENI come from the germline V gene.

This rearrangement joins TRBV6-6 to TRBJ2-7; D remains ambiguous. This CDR3 spans 14 amino acids. Germline CDR1 reads MNHNY; CDR2 reads SVGAGI (reference sequence). Trimming took 6 bases from V and 7 from J, leaving 19 bases between them. In DNA form, the CDR3 reads TGTGCCAGCAGCCCTGAGACTGACCCTTGGGAGCAGTACTTC. Translating gives CASSPETDPWEQYF.

The chain employs TRBV29-1 and TRBJ2-3, with D unresolved. Trimming took 6 bases from V and 5 from J, leaving 6 bases between them. Germline CDR1 and CDR2: SQVTM and ANQGSEA. This CDR3 has 10 residues. The CDR3 region has the DNA TGCAGCGTCGTAAGAGATACGCAGTATTTT. Protein: CSVVRDTQYF.

The chain combines TRBV6-1 with TRBJ1-5, with D possibly TRBD1 on 5 matching bases. Germline V gene sequence: CDR1 MNHNS, CDR2 SASEGT. The CDR3 spans 13 residues. Trimming took off 5 bases at V and 4 bases at J, with 9 bases between the two ends. CDR3 in DNA: TGTGCCAGCAGTCGGGGCGGTAATCAGCCCCAGCATTTT. Translation gives CASSRGGNQPQHF.

As DNA, the CDR3 is TGTGCCAGCAGTCCGGGGACTAGCGACTACAATGAGCAGTTCTTC. Residues: CASSPGTSDYNEQFF. V is TRBV27 and J is TRBJ2-1, with 10 bases fitting TRBD2. This CDR3 has 15 amino acids. Germline CDR1 MNHEY, CDR2 SMNVEV (reference sequence). Trimming took 5 bases from V and 3 from J; bases not matched to a gene: 4.

The rearrangement joins TRBV5-6 to TRBJ2-2, with 9 bases aligning to TRBD2. Germline V gene sequence: CDR1 SGHDT, CDR2 YYEEEE. V shed 3 bases, J shed 5 bases, and the junction held 8 bases outside the gene matches. This CDR3 contains 16 residues. The CDR3 coding sequence is TGTGCCAGCAGCTCCTGGACTAGCGCTCGAACCGGGGAGCTGTTTTTT. This codes for CASSSWTSARTGELFF.

The table lists this clone with a few counts. The rearrangement uses TRBV19 and TRBJ1-5; D is uncertain. The V gene lost 3 bases and the J gene lost 0 bases, with 6 bases spanning the gap. The V gene's germline CDR1 is LNHDA and CDR2 SQIVND (reference sequence). The CDR3 extends over 14 amino acids. CDR3 region: CASSIRDSNQPQHF. The CDR3 nucleotides are TGTGCCAGTAGTATCCGAGATAGCAATCAGCCCCAGCATTTT.

The rearrangement uses TRBV6-1 and TRBJ2-4, with D perhaps matching TRBD1 (8 bases). Looked up from germline, CDR1 is MNHNS and CDR2 is SASEGT. The CDR3 loop spans 15 amino acids. Trimming removed 4 bases at V and 6 bases at J, with 16 bases between. The DNA for the CDR3 is TGTGCCAGCAGTGCCTTGGACAGGGAGGGAAACATTCAGTACTTC. Its translation is CASSALDREGNIQYF.

This chain connects TRBV10-2 to TRBJ2-1, with 7 nucleotides matching TRBD2. Germline V gene sequence: CDR1 WSHSY, CDR2 SAAADI. The junction had 8 bases not matched to a gene; V was cut back by 1 base and J by 8 bases. This CDR3 is 15 amino acids long. The CDR3 loop reads CASSEFRTSVYEQFF. The CDR3 DNA follows: TGCGCCAGCAGTGAGTTCCGGACTAGTGTATATGAGCAGTTCTTC.

CDR3 amino acids: CASGQGAGGYTF. The DNA for the CDR3 is TGTGCCAGCGGACAGGGGGCTGGTGGCTACACCTTC. This rearrangement joins TRBV19 to TRBJ1-2; 11 positions agree with TRBD1. The CDR3 consists of 12 residues. In germline, CDR1 is LNHDA, CDR2 SQIVND (reference sequence). Germline trimming cut 9 bases from V and 7 bases from J; bases unmatched to any gene: 4.

J is TRBJ2-5 and V is TRBV10-2, with D tentatively TRBD1 (6 bases). Germline V gene data show CDR1 as WSHSY and CDR2 as SAAADI. The V end lost 5 bases, the J end lost 3 bases, and 16 bases lay between the germline ends. CDR3 length: 15 amino acids. The CDR3 loop reads CASSHLGAGEETQYF. CDR3 coding DNA: TGCGCCAGCAGTCACCTGGGGGCTGGAGAAGAGACCCAGTACTTC.

The chain employs TRBV7-8 and TRBJ1-3, with TRBD1 as a possible D gene (6 bases). CDR1 SGHVS and CDR2 FQNEAQ come from the germline V gene. The CDR3 runs to 15 residues. The ends were cut back, 6 bases at V and 0 bases at J, with 12 bases in the middle. In nucleotides, the CDR3 is TGTGCCAGCAGTCGACAGGCTTCCTCTGGAAACACCATATATTTT. This codes for CASSRQASSGNTIYF.

The chain has TRBV2 and TRBJ2-7, with a weak D call TRBD2 (5 bases). The germline V and J ends were trimmed by 3 bases and 0 bases, with 9 bases remaining between them. The CDR3 has 14 residues. From germline, CDR1 is SNHLY and CDR2 FYNNEI. This CDR3 is CASSDPGSSYEQYF. In DNA, the CDR3 is TGTGCCAGCAGTGACCCGGGAAGCTCCTACGAGCAGTACTTC.

The CDR3 DNA is TGCGCCAGCAGCCAAGTCCTACAGGGGGGCAGCTCCTATAATTCACCCCTCCACTTT. As protein: CASSQVLQGGSSYNSPLHF. This chain links TRBV4-1 with TRBJ1-6; 8 bases fit TRBD1. The V segment lost 1 base and the J segment 0 bases; nucleotides outside the gene matches: 8. CDR1 is MGHRA, CDR2 YSYEKL, per germline. This CDR3 has 19 residues.

This rearrangement joins TRBV10-3 to TRBJ2-2, with a weak D call TRBD2 (6 bases). V was cut by 10 bases and J by 3 bases, with 15 bases left in between. The CDR3 is 14 amino acids. Per the germline V gene, CDR1 is ENHRY and CDR2 is SYGVKD. This chain's CDR3 is CATLAGQDTGELFF. The CDR3 nucleotides are TGTGCCACCCTGGCGGGGCAGGACACCGGGGAGCTGTTTTTT.

J is TRBJ1-1 and V is TRBV19; 7 nucleotides agree with TRBD1. Germline CDR1 reads LNHDA; CDR2 reads SQIVND (reference sequence). The CDR3 consists of 16 residues. Unmatched junction bases numbered 6, after V lost 1 base and J lost 1 base. CDR3 sequence reads: CASSIGGQLENTEAFF. CDR3 coding DNA: TGTGCCAGTAGTATAGGGGGACAGTTAGAGAACACTGAAGCTTTCTTT.

This clone showed up just once. V usage is TRBV28 and J usage is TRBJ1-1; the D is unclear. The CDR3 has 12 amino acids. The V end lost 6 bases, the J end lost 5 bases, and 10 bases lay between the germline ends. The germline V gene has CDR1 MDHEN and CDR2 SYDVKM. Here the CDR3 reads CASSTPGTEAFF. As DNA, the CDR3 is TGTGCCAGCAGCACGCCCGGGACTGAAGCTTTCTTT.